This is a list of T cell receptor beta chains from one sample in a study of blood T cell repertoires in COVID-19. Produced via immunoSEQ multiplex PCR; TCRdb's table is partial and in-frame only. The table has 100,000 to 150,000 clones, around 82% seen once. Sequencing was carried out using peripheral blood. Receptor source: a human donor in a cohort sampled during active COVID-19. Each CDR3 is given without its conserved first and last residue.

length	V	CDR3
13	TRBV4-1	ATTRIGTGNTEAF
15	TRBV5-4	ASSSMHLAGGNNEQF
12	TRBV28	ASSVGRGLEKLF
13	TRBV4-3	ASSQASGAGYEQY
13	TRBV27	ASSLGLAGNQPQH
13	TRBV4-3	ASSQEWGGVGELF
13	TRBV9	ASSVDSGGGYEQY
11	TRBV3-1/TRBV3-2	ASSRTTNTEAF
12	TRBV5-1	ASSLLGLTYEQY
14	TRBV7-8	ASSLKGAGAGYGYT
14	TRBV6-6	ASSYVGALSNQPQH
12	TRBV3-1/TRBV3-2	ASSRVGGRDEQF
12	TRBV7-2	ASSPHGAGEKLF
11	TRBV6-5	ARSRDSNQPQH
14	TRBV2	ASSETGTVGSEKLF
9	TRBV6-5	ASRGRGEQY
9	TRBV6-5	ASGQGDEQF
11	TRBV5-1	ASSLEGEAGYT
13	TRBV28	ASSLNPGGSYGYT
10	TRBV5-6	ASSFSRNEQF
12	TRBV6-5	ASTAGLASNEQF
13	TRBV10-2	ASSRQGFLSYEQY
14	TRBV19	ASSIEGQLTDNEQF
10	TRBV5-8	ASSLGPGTGF
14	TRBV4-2	ASSPYSGGQYNEQF